These 10 T cell receptor beta chains originate from one sample sequenced in a study of T-cell memory formation after mild COVID-19. One entry per CDR3 protein results from TCRdb running MiXCR on the 5' RACE reads. Among over 350,000 distinct CDR3 sequences listed, approximately 15% were seen once. Sample: PBMCs or a T cell subset sorted from them (not recorded which). These receptors all stem from a man aged 18 to 29 who had mild COVID-19 (a few samples of this study predate the infection). Cell type and time point are not known.

The chain links TRBV20-1 to TRBJ2-7; D not resolved. Per the germline V gene, CDR1 is DFQATT and CDR2 is SNEGSKA (reference sequence). This CDR3 is 13 amino acids long. The germline V and J ends were trimmed by 3 bases and 0 bases, with 9 bases remaining between them. This CDR3 reads CSAREFLSYEQYV. As DNA, the CDR3 is TGCAGTGCTAGGGAGTTCCTCTCCTACGAGCAGTACGTC.

This clonotype has just a few counts. This sequence joins TRBV12-3 or TRBV12-4 and TRBJ2-4; 8 bases fit TRBD2. The junction had 6 bases not matched to a gene; V was cut back by 4 bases and J by 4 bases. CDR3 length: 15 amino acids. CDR3 DNA sequence: TGTGCCAGCAGTTCGGGAGGGAGGTCAAAAAACATTCAGTACTTC. Its translation: CASSSGGRSKNIQYF.

This clonotype occurred a few times. The chain joins TRBV9 to TRBJ2-7; TRBD2 matches at 8 bases. The CDR3 is 16 amino acids. V dropped 4 bases and J dropped 1; count of bases not matched to a gene: 10. CDR1 SGDLS and CDR2 YYNGEE come from the germline V gene. The CDR3 region is CASSLRRGALSYEQYV. For the CDR3, the DNA is TGTGCCAGCAGCCTAAGGCGGGGGGCCCTTTCCTACGAGCAGTACGTC.

The V call is TRBV27, the J call TRBJ1-1; D not certain. The CDR3 totals 13 residues. Germline V CDR1 and CDR2: MNHEY, SMNVEV (reference sequence). V shed 8 bases and J shed 1 base, with 11 bases lying between them. The CDR3 nucleotides read TGTGCCAGCCGGTCGGCCGCGAACACTGAAGCTTTCTTT. This gives the protein CASRSAANTEAFF.

This clonotype was seen many times. The gene calls are TRBV7-9 and TRBJ2-7, with 8 bases fitting TRBD2. Trimming at V came to 3 bases and at J to 6 bases, leaving 7 bases not matched to a gene. This CDR3 has 14 amino acids. Looked up from germline, CDR1 is SEHNR and CDR2 is FQNEAQ (reference sequence). CDR3 nucleotides: TGTGCCAGCAGCTTGGCCGGGGGGGAGCGCGAGCAGTACTTC. It yields the protein CASSLAGGEREQYF.

This chain connects TRBV3-1 to TRBJ2-3; TRBD2 agrees at 7 bases. V lost 0 bases, J lost 1 base, and 4 bases stayed unmatched. The CDR3 totals 16 residues. Germline CDR1 and CDR2: LGHDT and YNNKEL (reference sequence). CDR3 loop: CASSQDRLAGTDTQYF. The CDR3 region has the DNA TGTGCCAGCAGCCAAGATAGACTAGCTGGCACAGATACGCAGTATTTT.

The CDR3 DNA follows: TGTGCCAGCAGTAGAGGGGGAGTCGGCTACACCTTC. It is translated as CASSRGGVGYTF. The chain couples TRBV25-1 to TRBJ1-2; maybe TRBD1 (6 bases). From germline, CDR1 is MGHDK and CDR2 SYGVNS. The CDR3 totals 12 residues. The V end was cut by 5 bases, the J end by 8 bases, with 12 bases between.

This clonotype occurred a few times. The V and J genes are TRBV4-2 and TRBJ2-1, with D maybe TRBD1 (5 bases). CDR1 and CDR2 (germline): LGHNA, YNFKEQ. The germline V and J ends were trimmed by 0 bases and 6 bases, with 12 bases remaining between them. The CDR3 is 15 amino acids. CDR3 residues: CASSQDPAGRNEQFF. CDR3 sequence (DNA): TGTGCCAGCAGCCAAGATCCCGCAGGGCGCAATGAGCAGTTCTTC.

The chain is built from TRBV6-1 and TRBJ1-1; no clear D. This CDR3 has 13 amino acids. Between the trimmed V and J ends, which lost 3 bases and 0 bases, there was a span of 5 bases. CDR1 and CDR2 (germline): MNHNS, SASEGT. The CDR3 spells CASSDQLNTEAFF. Here the CDR3 DNA reads TGTGCCAGCAGTGACCAGCTGAACACTGAAGCTTTCTTT.

The DNA of the CDR3 is TGTGCCAGCAGAACAGGAAAGAGCAATCAGCCCCAGCATTTT. Translated, it gives CASRTGKSNQPQHF. The chain carries TRBV27 and TRBJ1-5, with D tentatively TRBD1 (5 bases). Germline-derived CDR1 and CDR2 are MNHEY and SMNVEV (reference sequence). CDR3 length: 14 amino acids. Trimming cost V 6 bases and J 1 base, with 10 bases left between them.